The subject of this entry is one T cell receptor (beta chain). There is no known antigen for this receptor. Base qualities are not at hand, and no much larger clone is one base apart. Libraries were prepared through the immunoSEQ multiplex PCR assay. The multiplex PCR relied on a mix of 60 forward primers for TCR Vbeta segments and 13 reverse primers for TCR Jbeta segments. A multiplex PCR assay on genomic DNA amplified the CDR3 region of rearranged TCR beta genes. The Illumina HiSeq System was used to sequence the amplified TCR beta libraries as 87-base-pair reads. The authors' pipeline ran thus. In a later analysis, around 80 million unique TCR beta chains were counted across the 690 or so repertoires, and some 10 million of these chains were shared by at least two donors. A nearest-neighbor algorithm error-corrected the raw reads and collapsed the reads into unique sequences, merging closely related sequences to remove PCR and sequencing errors. To assign V, D and J gene segments, CDR3 sequences were aligned to IMGT reference sequences. For a sequence to be retained, a match of at least six nucleotides to both a V gene segment and a J gene segment was required. Rearrangements were called productive when the CDR3 lacked stop codons and stayed in frame with V and J; all others were non-productive. CDR3 was defined according to IMGT convention as the region running from the second conserved V-encoded cysteine to the conserved J-encoded phenylalanine. In an earlier analysis of 550 to 650 of the donors, sequences lacking an unambiguous match to a single V gene segment were excluded. In an earlier analysis of several hundred of the donors, V segments were called functional above 56.7% productive rearrangements and were called segregating when the between-donor standard deviation exceeded 5%. A statistical classification framework was built to diagnose cytomegalovirus status from the catalog of TCR beta chain sequences. In a later analysis, V and J genes were assigned by comparing TCR nucleotide sequences against IMGT/GENE-DB human TR gene sequences. In a later analysis, CDR3 sequences and most-parsimonious VDJ recombination scenarios were assigned using the TCRdist pipeline. A later analysis defined each TCR beta chain by its CDR3 amino acid sequence plus V-gene family, and excluded reads lacking a unique V-gene family. A later analysis removed 592 highly shared, low-generation-probability nucleotide sequences to deal with suspected cross-contamination and a sequencing artifact. A later analysis calculated a clonal expansion index for each public chain from normalized within-repertoire ranks of inferred template counts. In a later analysis, generation probabilities were computed using a VDJ recombination model fitted to out-of-frame rearrangements, and the results were checked against IGoR. In a later analysis, hypergeometric tests were used to score TCR-TCR, TCR-HLA and TCR-CMV co-occurrence, with a repertoire-size bias correction applied to TCR pairs. A later analysis estimated false discovery rates by permuting HLA or CMV assignments 20 times. In a later analysis, co-occurring TCRs were grouped using DBSCAN, with TCRdist sequence similarity added in when clustering inside HLA-allele-positive subsets. Co-occurrence clustering excluded repertoires with fewer than 30,000 or more than 120,000 public chains, plus five with anomalous nucleotide sharing. Here the immuneACCESS table is served through TCRdb, limited to in-frame sequences with V and J called. Missing clones are a known gap in these copies; in checked studies unresolved V genes cover under half, and the rest lacks a known reason. The V and J calls and clone size come from that table; D and trimming were worked out from the DNA. In all, the sample holds approximately 150,000 clones, and roughly 71% of those were seen once. Roughly 7% of the sample belongs to the ten largest clones.

The cohort consisted of approximately 690 healthy bone marrow donors. Cohort members were all nominally healthy when sampled, although unrecorded immune exposures were likely present. The donor tested CMV seropositive and was one of the 289 seropositive cohort members. Every donor gave a peripheral blood sample, and the peripheral blood mononuclear cells from that sample were used for TCR beta sequencing. The Qiagen DNeasy Blood Extraction Kit was used to extract genomic DNA from the blood cell samples. This sample was included in a study of cytomegalovirus exposure and HLA in healthy donors (dated by TCRdb to about 2017). The study in broad terms: According to an earlier analysis of 550 to 700 of the donors, roughly 180 million T cells yielded 90 million to 140 million unique TCR beta sequences and around 300 Gb of sequence data. The study combined high-throughput TCR immunosequencing, statistical association of individual TCRs with disease status, and machine learning to predict cytomegalovirus infection status. Both class I and class II loci were covered by HLA typing, at four-digit resolution. All discovery cohort repertoires had been generated using a single sequencing platform. A separate validation cohort of over 95 different subjects was used in addition to the roughly 720-subject first cohort. The aim of the study was to test whether cataloging public T cell receptors could identify signatures of past pathogen exposure. Of the 350 to 450 genotyped donors, 80% to 90% were placed in the genetic ancestry cluster associated with self-reported Caucasian donors. The T cell repertoires of several hundred subjects were profiled by immunosequencing and related to cytomegalovirus serostatus. The later analysis used no new phenotypic data to find candidate immune exposures, relying instead on TCR beta sequences and their occurrence across donors. An early release covering roughly 600 HLA-typed donors comprised about 300 gigabases of sequencing data and 85 million or so unique TCR sequences. To study patterns of TCR occurrence, a later analysis re-analyzed previously published TCR beta repertoires from under 750 donors and added high-resolution HLA genotyping. A later genetic analysis took genome-wide SNP genotypes for 398 of the 666 donors and used that subset as a discovery cohort. Typing coverage differed by locus: A, B, C, DRB1 and DQB1 were typed in roughly 620-640 donors, DQA1 in 522, DPA1 in around 600, and DPB1 in just under 480. Across around 400 genotyped donors of the cohort, an average of approximately 240,000 unique TCR beta nucleotide sequences per donor were sequenced, and 15% to 20% of those sequences were non-productive. Alongside the repertoire data, information on donor age, sex, ethnicity and CMV serostatus was compiled. In an earlier analysis of 587 of the donors, high-throughput TCR beta sequencing was used to judge whether each TCR beta V gene segment behaved as functional or pseudogenic. A few DR-DQ haplotypes were handled as single units for association and clustering because linkage in the cohort was strong.

Including cysteine and phenylalanine, the CDR3 has 14 amino acids. Only the CDR3 DNA is retained, 42 bases long and in frame from the first base. V is cut by 6 bases and J by 0 bases, and the space between the germline ends is 13 bases. The germline V gene (reference sequence) supplies CDR1 GTSNPN and CDR2 SVGIG. What the authors observed across the whole study: Because HLA typing was unavailable for some donors at each locus, only the typed subset was used in association tests. In the study, approximately 160 TCR beta chains were listed as associated with cytomegalovirus. Correlated functional status among segregating V segments might be attributable to linkage disequilibrium, but an unknown experimental factor could not be ruled out. In a later analysis, about 17,000 TCR beta sequences were associated with specific HLA alleles at a false discovery rate of 0.05. Compared with equally common non-associated chains, HLA-associated TCR beta chains in a later analysis were more clonally expanded and had lower generation probabilities. Because counts were too low, fewer than 20 rarely observed V segments, including chromosome 9 orphons, were excluded from the earlier analysis of several hundred of the donors. When HLA alleles, especially DR and DQ, strongly co-occurred, TCR associations were difficult to assign to individual alleles. This cohort had only TCR beta chains sequenced, and the lack of alpha or paired-chain data limited which features could be detected. The classifier was reported to diagnose cytomegalovirus status with high specificity and sensitivity in both the original and validation cohorts. In vitro tests confirmed that a few of the cytomegalovirus-associated TCR beta chains recognize cytomegalovirus antigens. Presence/absence analyses assumed roughly uniform sequencing depth across donors, an assumption that may not hold. A group of highly shared sequence variants was considered likely to be a technical artifact of the sequencing pipeline. For the cohort, immune exposure information was limited to CMV serostatus. Broadly in line with IMGT annotations, most TCR beta V segments showed up in productive rearrangements about 87% or about 30% of the time in an earlier analysis of several hundred of the donors. According to the authors, the approach could potentially be generalized to other disease states and immunological phenotypes. V-gene and J-gene trimming of TCR beta chains was associated with a missense DCLRE1C variant in a later genetic analysis, and the association was replicated in an independent cohort. Because the 87-base-pair reads could not distinguish some IMGT-functional V segments, including TRBV6-2 and TRBV6-3, those segments were excluded. Most CMV-associated TCR beta chains appeared to be HLA-restricted in a later analysis, and the HLA associations seemed to be driven largely by CMV exposure. Compared with the approximately 670-donor mean, donors in an Asian-associated ancestry cluster had fewer N-insertions in productive TCRs, according to a later genetic analysis. A further reported finding was that TCR beta sequences accurately predicted the HLA-A and HLA-B alleles for most subjects in the first cohort. A later analysis reported that several top co-occurrence clusters appeared linked to parvovirus B19, influenza, CMV and Epstein-Barr virus. According to a later analysis, TCR association rates differed among HLA loci, with DRB1 alleles showing the most associated TCRs and HLA-C alleles showing the fewest. Most TCR sequences were seen in very few donors, while some public TCRs were found in many individuals.

The source material was PBMCs. The receptor comes from a male donor in good health and CMV-seropositive. This receptor chain uses TRBV30 and TRBJ2-3; 7 matching bases give a weak D call of TRBD1. The CDR3 here reads CACSGGTSTDTQYF. The nucleotides are TGTGCCTGTTCAGGGGGGACTAGCACAGATACGCAGTATTTT.